This T cell receptor (beta chain) was recovered during a study of blood T cell repertoires in COVID-19 (dated by TCRdb to about 2020). Concerning the study at large: Collaborator samples came from the United States, Italy and Spain and covered acute and convalescent phases of COVID-19. HLA class I and class II types, where available, came from metadata supplied by the sample provider rather than from assay-based typing. Sample metadata almost always included a de-identified subject ID, COVID-19 status, age in years and sex. Subjects who had been exposed to COVID-19, were actively infected with it, or had recovered from it provided the deeply sampled blood TCRbeta repertoires that made up the dataset. The repertoires were made available in a free public database intended to serve as a resource for research on the immune response to SARS-CoV-2. The samples were drawn from the first 160 participants of the ongoing ImmuneRACE study and from 1,254 subjects provided by 6 global collaborators. The prospective study material was composed of cDNA or gDNA derived from T cells, B-cell-depleted T cells, or PBMCs. On the study overall, not on this receptor specifically: The amount of clinical and demographic metadata varied by source and participant and was provided uncurated.

The immunoSEQ Assay, a bias-controlled multiplex PCR, was used to amplify TCRbeta CDR3 regions from genomic DNA. Turning to the authors' computational methods: The number of nucleated cells in each sample was estimated from the amplification of reference gene primers within the assay. To quantify the absolute abundance of each unique TCRbeta CDR3 rearrangement, sequence reads were collapsed and filtered. For each sample, productive Simpson clonality was calculated as the square root of Simpson's diversity index across productive rearrangements. TCRdb carries this immuneACCESS record with in-frame sequences only. Its versions omit some clonotypes, under half of them owing to an unresolved V gene in the studies checked, with the rest unexplained. The V and J calls and clone size come from that table; D and trimming were worked out from the DNA. The sample table records a few hundred thousand clones; around 87% of these occur just once. About 2% of the sample lies in the top ten.

This clone was recorded once. The antigen it recognizes is unknown. No much larger clonotype is one base removed from it; base qualities were not supplied. The V end gives up 0 bases and the J end 3 bases, leaving 3 bases in the junction not matched to a gene. CDR1 LGHNA and CDR2 YSLEER were looked up in the germline V gene. The CDR3 has 17 amino acids, counting the end cysteine and phenylalanine. Solely the CDR3 DNA is kept, with 51 bases framed from the first base. Enrolling through a virtual design, the prospective study's participants ranged in age from about 18 to 100 years and lived across 20 to 30 United States geographic areas. To assign participants to cohorts, the prospective study relied on clinical history that participants themselves reported in a screening survey and a study questionnaire. Recovered participants in ImmuneRACE Cohort 3 were defined as having two consecutive negative NP/OP PCR tests, clearance from a healthcare professional, or resolution of symptoms. In the prospective study, whole blood, serum and a nasopharyngeal or oropharyngeal swab were collected from each participant by mobile phlebotomists. Over a roughly 2-month period, participants in the prospective study had the option of providing additional blood draws and questionnaires. Prospective study blood samples were shipped either frozen or at room temperature before DNA extraction.

The sequencing input was PBMCs or T cells enriched from blood (not recorded which). Recombination connected TRBV4-3 to TRBJ2-1; 12 bases in between match TRBD2. This clonotype originated in a woman aged 40-49 years who had recovered from COVID-19. The CDR3 region: CASSQERTSGIYNEQFF. The nucleotide sequence reads TGCGCCAGCAGCCAAGAAAGGACTAGCGGGATCTACAATGAGCAGTTCTTC.